The clone carrying this TCR beta chain has only a few counts. Its cognate antigen is unknown. Found in a library prepared for alpha chains, this beta chain is an off-target read, and its abundance has little meaning. Individual TCR cDNA molecules each bore their own unique molecular identifier. In TCRdb, the 5' RACE reads were re-called with MiXCR into one record per CDR3 protein. The table shows more than 15,000 distinct CDR3 sequences, with 6.2% occurring only once. The time point here: sample taken at primary tumor resection. Samples came from around 70 TRACERx patients with untreated early-stage lung cancer. The sample originates from a study of spatial heterogeneity in lung cancer. The wider study: Each unique TCR and UMI combination was seen more than ten times on average in raw reads.

Germline CDR1 SNHLY, CDR2 FYNNEI. This CDR3 spans 15 amino acids. V shed 5 bases, J shed 5 bases, and the junction held 5 bases outside the gene matches. The study, taken as a whole, reports: Within tumors, counts of expanded alpha and beta TCRs tracked tumor mutation counts.

The rearrangement joins TRBV2 to TRBJ2-3, with 12 bases fitting TRBD2. This sequence was found in a male donor with early-stage non-small cell lung cancer. This material consisted of lung tumor tissue, taken at surgery. In DNA form, the CDR3 reads TGTGCCAGCAGTAAGGCTAGCGGGGGGGAAGATACGCAGTATTTT. It encodes CASSKASGGEDTQYF.